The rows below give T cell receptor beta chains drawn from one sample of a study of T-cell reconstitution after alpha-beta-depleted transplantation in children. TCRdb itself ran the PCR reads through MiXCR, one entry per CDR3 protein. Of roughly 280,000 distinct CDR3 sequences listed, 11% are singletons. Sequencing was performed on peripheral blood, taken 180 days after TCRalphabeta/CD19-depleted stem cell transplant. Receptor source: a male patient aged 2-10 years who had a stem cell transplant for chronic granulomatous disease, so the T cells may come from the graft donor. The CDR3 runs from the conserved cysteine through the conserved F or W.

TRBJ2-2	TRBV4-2	CASSQAGLVSGELFF
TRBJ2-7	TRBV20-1	CSAGLGLYEQYF
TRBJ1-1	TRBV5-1	CASSPRTAHEAFF
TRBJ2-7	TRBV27	CASSEPTSGRGEQYF
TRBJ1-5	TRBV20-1	CSAANSNQPQHF
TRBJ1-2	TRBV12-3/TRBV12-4	CASRLGQGYGDTF
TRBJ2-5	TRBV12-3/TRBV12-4	CASSLFPSGSRETQYF
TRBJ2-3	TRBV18	CASRPGLAGPTDTQYF
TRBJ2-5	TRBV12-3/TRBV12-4	CASKGGEETQYF
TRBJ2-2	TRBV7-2	CASSLLAGGPGELFF
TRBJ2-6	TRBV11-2	CASSLKIKGAKGANVLTF
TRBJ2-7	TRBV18	CASSQRQGYEQYF
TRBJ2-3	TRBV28	CASSFRGKGATDTQYF
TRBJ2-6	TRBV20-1	CSAREGANVLTF
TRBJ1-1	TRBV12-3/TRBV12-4	CASNHNDSPHWEAFF
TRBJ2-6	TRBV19	CASKDGSSGANVLTF
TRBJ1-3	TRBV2	CASFNAGNTIYF
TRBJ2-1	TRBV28	CASSFRLLASNEQFF
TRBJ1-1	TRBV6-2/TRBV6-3	CASSETGGRTEAFF
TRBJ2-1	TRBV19	CASSVSLAGGPYEQFF
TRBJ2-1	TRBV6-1	CASSERPLGGYNEQFF
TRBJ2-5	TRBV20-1	CSAETSGGQETQYF